This TCR beta chain originates from a study of early T cells in non-severe SARS-CoV-2 infection. Looking at the study overall: Chains stayed unpaired after sequencing of bulk RNA from unsorted whole blood. Findings of the study overall: VDJdb-based matching was biased toward anti-spike CD8 responses and missed private and CD4 specificities.

This clonotype was observed a handful of times. What it recognizes is unknown. Individual cDNA molecules received unique molecular identifiers during library preparation. TCRdb redid the calling of the 5' RACE reads with MiXCR, one entry per CDR3 protein. The table has 37,000 or so distinct CDR3 sequences, under 6.5% seen once. The V end lost 8 bases, the J end lost 3 bases, and 6 bases lay between the germline ends. The CDR3 covers 11 residues. This chain joins TRBV12-3 or TRBV12-4 and TRBJ2-3; no reliable D call. Sequencing input: whole blood. The receptor was derived from an adult who was a healthcare worker with PCR-confirmed SARS-CoV-2 infection or an uninfected control (not recorded which). CDR3: CASLRTDTQYF. CDR3 coding DNA: TGTGCCAGCCTAAGAACAGATACGCAGTATTTT.